The T cell receptor beta chain under discussion was sequenced for a study of T cells expressing NK-cell markers. Study information: According to the study, TCR beta repertoires originated from sorted CD3+CD56+NKG2C+, CD3+CD56+NKG2C- and CD3+CD56-NKG2C+ T cells.

Note on this clonotype: Its target is not known.

TCRdb re-called the 5' RACE reads, yielding one record per CDR3 amino acid sequence without DNA. The sample table includes 500,000 or so distinct CDR3 sequences. Overall study results and limits: CD8+ T cells in more than five donors included dominant NKG2C+ clonotypes at about 1.0-7.0%. Certain NKG2C+ T cell clones were expanded, and their HCMV specificity remained unclear.

CDR1 and CDR2 from the germline V gene are DFQATT and SNEGSKA (reference sequence). CDR3 length: 15 amino acids. The TCR originated in a man between 18 and 29 years old in good health. The sample consisted of blood T cells: a sorted CD56 or NKG2C T cell subset, CD4+ or CD8+ T cells, or bulk PBMC T cells (not recorded which). The chain has TRBV20-1 and TRBJ2-5; there is no DNA to check the TCRdb D call of TRBD2. CDR3: CSASVQGPGQETQYF.